These 6 T cell receptor beta chains share one sample of origin, sequenced in a study of identical twins. Using its own MiXCR run on the 5' RACE reads, TCRdb lists one record per CDR3 protein. The table lists about 100,000 distinct CDR3 sequences, 5.9% of them singletons. Sequenced sample: memory T cells sorted from blood. Receptors were obtained from a woman aged 45-65 years in good health.

This clonotype was found many times. The chain uses TRBV27 and TRBJ2-1; TRBD2 matches at 10 bases. CDR3 size: 17 residues. With V trimmed by 4 bases and J by 9 bases, 15 bases remained unmatched. Per the germline V gene, CDR1 is MNHEY and CDR2 is SMNVEV (reference sequence). The CDR3 sequence: CASSSRPSGRASGEQFF. CDR3 bases: TGTGCCAGCAGTTCCCGCCCCAGCGGGAGGGCCTCCGGTGAGCAGTTCTTC.

This clonotype came up many times. This sequence joins TRBV12-3 or TRBV12-4 and TRBJ1-2; 7 bases are a match to TRBD1. The CDR3 consists of 13 residues. After removal of 6 bases from V and 6 bases from J, the junction contained 7 bases not matched to a gene. In DNA, the CDR3 is TGTGCCAGCAGGCGACAGGGTAGGGATGGCTACACCTTC. Protein product: CASRRQGRDGYTF.

This clonotype was recorded many times. The chain combines TRBV20-1 with TRBJ2-7; no reliable D call. The CDR3 extends over 12 amino acids. Germline V gene lookup returns CDR1 DFQATT and CDR2 SNEGSKA (reference sequence). Trimming stripped 6 bases from V and 4 bases from J, with 13 bases between. The CDR3 nucleotides are TGCAGTGCAACCCCTAATTATTACGAGCAGTACTTC. It specifies CSATPNYYEQYF.

This chain joins TRBV5-5 and TRBJ1-1; D not certain. The CDR3 consists of 15 residues. V lost 0 bases to trimming and J lost 5 bases, with 14 bases between them. The germline V gene encodes CDR1 SGHKS and CDR2 YYEKEE (reference sequence). The CDR3 loop is CASSLASMVVTEAFF. Here the CDR3 DNA reads TGTGCCAGCAGCTTGGCCTCGATGGTTGTGACTGAAGCTTTCTTT.

This clonotype occurred a few times. The gene calls are TRBV5-4 and TRBJ2-7, with 7 nucleotides matching TRBD2. CDR3 length equals 14 residues. Germline CDR1 reads SGHNT; CDR2 reads YYREEE (reference sequence). The J segment lost 6 bases and the V segment lost 3 bases, leaving 9 bases of the junction unmatched. The CDR3 spells CASSWGREVGEQYV. In DNA form, the CDR3 reads TGTGCCAGCAGCTGGGGCCGGGAGGTAGGCGAGCAGTACGTC.

This clonotype was seen many times. CDR3 bases: TGCGCCAGCAGCGGGCGGACAGGGAAGTCCGGGGAGCTGTTTTTT. This translates into CASSGRTGKSGELFF. The rearrangement links TRBV5-1 to TRBJ2-2, with 8 positions matching TRBD1. The CDR3 is made up of 15 amino acids. V lost 4 bases to trimming and J lost 6 bases; unmatched junction nucleotides: 8. Germline CDR1 SGHRS, CDR2 YFSETQ.